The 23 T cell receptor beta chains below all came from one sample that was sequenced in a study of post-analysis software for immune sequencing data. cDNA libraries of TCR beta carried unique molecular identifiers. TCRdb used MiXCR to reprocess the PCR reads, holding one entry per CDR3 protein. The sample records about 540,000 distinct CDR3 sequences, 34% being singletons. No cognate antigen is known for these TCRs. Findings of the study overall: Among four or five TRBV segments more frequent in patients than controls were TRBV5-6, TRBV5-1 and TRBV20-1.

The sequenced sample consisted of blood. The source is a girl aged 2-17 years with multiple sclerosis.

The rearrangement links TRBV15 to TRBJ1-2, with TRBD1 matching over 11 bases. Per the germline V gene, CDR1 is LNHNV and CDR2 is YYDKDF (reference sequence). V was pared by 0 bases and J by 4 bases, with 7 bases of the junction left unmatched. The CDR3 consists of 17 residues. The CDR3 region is CATSRDVRTGGTYGYTF. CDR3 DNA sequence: TGTGCCACCAGCAGAGATGTCCGGACAGGGGGCACCTATGGCTACACCTTC.

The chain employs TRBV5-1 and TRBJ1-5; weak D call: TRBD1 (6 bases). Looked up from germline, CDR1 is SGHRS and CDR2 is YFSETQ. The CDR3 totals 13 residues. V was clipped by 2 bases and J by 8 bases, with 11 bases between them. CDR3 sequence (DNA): TGCGCCAGCAGCTTCAGGGGCCCTGAGCCCCAGCATTTT. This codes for CASSFRGPEPQHF.

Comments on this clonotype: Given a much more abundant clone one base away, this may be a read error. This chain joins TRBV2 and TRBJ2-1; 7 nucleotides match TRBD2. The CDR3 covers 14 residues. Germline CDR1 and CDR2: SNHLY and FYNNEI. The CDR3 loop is CASSAKRGYNERFF. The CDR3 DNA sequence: TGTGCCAGCAGTGCTAAGCGGGGTTACAATGAGCGGTTCTTC.

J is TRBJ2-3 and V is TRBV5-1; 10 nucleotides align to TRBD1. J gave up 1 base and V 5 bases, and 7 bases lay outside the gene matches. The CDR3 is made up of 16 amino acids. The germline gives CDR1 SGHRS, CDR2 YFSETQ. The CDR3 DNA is TGCGCCAGCAGACCTGACAGGGGGCGAGGCACAGATACGCAGTATTTT. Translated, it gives CASRPDRGRGTDTQYF.

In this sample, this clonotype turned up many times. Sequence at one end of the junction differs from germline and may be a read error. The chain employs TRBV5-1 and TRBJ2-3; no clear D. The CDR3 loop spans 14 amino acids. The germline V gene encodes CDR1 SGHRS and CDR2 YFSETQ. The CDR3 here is CASSLTSSTDTQYF. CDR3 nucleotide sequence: TGTGCCAGCAGCTTAACCAGCAGCACAGATACGCAGTATTTT. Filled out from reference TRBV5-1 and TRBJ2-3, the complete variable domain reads KAGVTQTPRYLIKTRGQQVTLSCSPISGHRSVSWYQQTPGQGLQFLFEYFSETQRNKGNFPGRFSGRQFSNSRSEMNVSTLELGDSALYLCASSLTSSTDTQYFGPGTRLTVL.

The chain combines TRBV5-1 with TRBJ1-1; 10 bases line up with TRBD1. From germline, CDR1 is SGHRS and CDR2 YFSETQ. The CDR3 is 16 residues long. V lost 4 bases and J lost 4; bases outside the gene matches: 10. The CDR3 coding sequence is TGCGCCAGCAGCCCGTTGACAGGGGGCTTCATCACTGAAGCTTTCTTT. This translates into CASSPLTGGFITEAFF.

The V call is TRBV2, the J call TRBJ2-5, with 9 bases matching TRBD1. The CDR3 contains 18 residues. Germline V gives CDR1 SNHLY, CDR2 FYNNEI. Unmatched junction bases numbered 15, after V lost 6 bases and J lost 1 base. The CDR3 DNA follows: TGTGCCAGCAGCGAACCGACCTGGGGACAGGGAGCCCAAGAGACCCAGTACTTC. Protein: CASSEPTWGQGAQETQYF.

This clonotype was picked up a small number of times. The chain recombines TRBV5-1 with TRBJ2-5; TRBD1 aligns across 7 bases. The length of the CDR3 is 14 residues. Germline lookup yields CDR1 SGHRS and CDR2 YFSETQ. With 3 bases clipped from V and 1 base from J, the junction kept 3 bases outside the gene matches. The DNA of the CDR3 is TGCGCCAGCAGCTCCCGGGACAGCCAAGAGACCCAGTACTTC. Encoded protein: CASSSRDSQETQYF.

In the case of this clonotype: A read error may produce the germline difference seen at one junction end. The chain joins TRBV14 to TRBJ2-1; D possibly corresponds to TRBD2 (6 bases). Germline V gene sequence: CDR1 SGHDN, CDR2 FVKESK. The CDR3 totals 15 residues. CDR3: CTSSPTSWGYNEQFF. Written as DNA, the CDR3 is TGTACCAGCAGCCCGACTAGTTGGGGTTACAATGAGCAGTTCTTC.

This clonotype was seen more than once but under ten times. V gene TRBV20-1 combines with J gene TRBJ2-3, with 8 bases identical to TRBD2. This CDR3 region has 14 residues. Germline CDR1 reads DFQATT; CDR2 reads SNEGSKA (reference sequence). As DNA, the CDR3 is TGCAGCGCAATTAAAGCGGGGGAGGACCATACGCAGTATTTT. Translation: CSAIKAGEDHTQYF.

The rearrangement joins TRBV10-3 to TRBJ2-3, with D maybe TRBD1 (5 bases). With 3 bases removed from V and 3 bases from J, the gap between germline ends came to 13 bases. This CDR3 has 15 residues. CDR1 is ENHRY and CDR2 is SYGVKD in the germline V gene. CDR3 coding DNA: TGTGCCATCAGTGACCCAGGGTTTCTGACAGATACGCAGTATTTT. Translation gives CAISDPGFLTDTQYF.

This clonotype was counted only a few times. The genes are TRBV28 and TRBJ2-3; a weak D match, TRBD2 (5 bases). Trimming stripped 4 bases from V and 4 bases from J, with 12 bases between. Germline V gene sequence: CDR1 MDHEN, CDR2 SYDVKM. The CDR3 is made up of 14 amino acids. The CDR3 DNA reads TGTGCCAGCAGTTCCCCATCGGGGTCAGATACGCAGTATTTT. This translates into CASSSPSGSDTQYF.

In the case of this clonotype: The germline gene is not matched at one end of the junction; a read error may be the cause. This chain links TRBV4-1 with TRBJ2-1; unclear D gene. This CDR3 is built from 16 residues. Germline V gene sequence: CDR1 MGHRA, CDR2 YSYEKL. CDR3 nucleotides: TGCGCCAGCAACCAAGGCGACTCTAGCTCCTACAATGAGCAGTTCTTC. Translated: CASNQGDSSSYNEQFF.

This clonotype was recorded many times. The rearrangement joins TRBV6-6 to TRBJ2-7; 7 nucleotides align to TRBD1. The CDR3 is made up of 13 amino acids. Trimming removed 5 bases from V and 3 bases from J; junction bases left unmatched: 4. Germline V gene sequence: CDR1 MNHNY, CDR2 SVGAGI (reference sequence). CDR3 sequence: CASSPGTVYEQYF. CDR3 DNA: TGTGCCAGCAGTCCAGGGACAGTCTACGAGCAGTACTTC.

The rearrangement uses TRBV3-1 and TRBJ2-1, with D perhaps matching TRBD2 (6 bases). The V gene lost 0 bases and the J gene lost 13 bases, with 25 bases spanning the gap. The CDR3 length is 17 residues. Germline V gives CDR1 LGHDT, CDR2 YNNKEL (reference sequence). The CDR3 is CASSQDSFGGAAETQFF. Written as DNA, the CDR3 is TGTGCCAGCAGCCAAGATAGTTTTGGAGGGGCGGCAGAGACCCAGTTCTTC.

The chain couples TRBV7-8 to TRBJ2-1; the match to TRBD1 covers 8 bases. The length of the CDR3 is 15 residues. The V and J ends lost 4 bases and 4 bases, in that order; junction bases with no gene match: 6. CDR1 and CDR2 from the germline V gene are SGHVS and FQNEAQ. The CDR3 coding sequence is TGTGCCAGCAGCTATCGGACAGGGAGTTACAATGAGCAGTTCTTC. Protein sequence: CASSYRTGSYNEQFF.

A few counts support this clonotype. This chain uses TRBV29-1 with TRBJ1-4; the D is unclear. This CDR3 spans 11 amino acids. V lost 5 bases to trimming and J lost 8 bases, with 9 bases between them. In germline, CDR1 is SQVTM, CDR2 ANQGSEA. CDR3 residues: CSVISREKLFF. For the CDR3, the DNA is TGCAGCGTTATAAGTAGGGAAAAACTGTTTTTT.

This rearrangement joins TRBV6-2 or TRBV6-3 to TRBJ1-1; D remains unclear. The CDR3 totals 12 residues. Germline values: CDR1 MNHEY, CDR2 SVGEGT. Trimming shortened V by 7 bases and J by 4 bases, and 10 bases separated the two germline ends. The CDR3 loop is CASTVLGTEAFF. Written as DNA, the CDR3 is TGTGCCAGCACAGTTTTAGGCACTGAAGCTTTCTTT.

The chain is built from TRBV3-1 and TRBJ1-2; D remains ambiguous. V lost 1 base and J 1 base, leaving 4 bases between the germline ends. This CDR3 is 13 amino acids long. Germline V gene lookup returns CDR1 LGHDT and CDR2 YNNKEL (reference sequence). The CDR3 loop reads CASSQGDNYGYTF. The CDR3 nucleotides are TGTGCCAGCAGCCAAGGGGATAACTATGGCTACACCTTC. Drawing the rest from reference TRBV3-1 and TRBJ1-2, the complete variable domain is DTAVSQTPKYLVTQMGNDKSIKCEQNLGHDTMYWYKQDSKKFLKIMFSYNNKELIINETVPNRFSPKSPDKAHLNLHINSLELGDSAVYFCASSQGDNYGYTFGSGTRLTVV.

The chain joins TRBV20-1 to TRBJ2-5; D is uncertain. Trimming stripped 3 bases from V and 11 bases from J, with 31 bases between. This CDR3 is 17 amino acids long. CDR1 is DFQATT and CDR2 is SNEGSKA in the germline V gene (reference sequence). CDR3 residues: CSARRSGGDRSTDTQYF. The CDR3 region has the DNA TGCAGTGCTAGGCGAAGTGGTGGGGATAGGAGCACAGATACGCAGTACTTC.

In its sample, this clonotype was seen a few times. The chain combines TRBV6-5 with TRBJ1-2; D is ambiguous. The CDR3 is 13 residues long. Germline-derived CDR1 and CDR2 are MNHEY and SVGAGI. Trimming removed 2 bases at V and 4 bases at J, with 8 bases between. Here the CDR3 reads CASSYGQPYGYTF. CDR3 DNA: TGTGCCAGCAGTTACGGTCAGCCCTATGGCTACACCTTC.

The CDR3 bases are TGTGCCAGCAGTGGAGTTACCCAGGGCTTCTATGGCTACACCTTC. Residues: CASSGVTQGFYGYTF. The rearrangement uses TRBV6-1 and TRBJ1-2, with D possibly being TRBD1 (5 bases). The germline V and J ends were trimmed by 4 bases and 4 bases, with 16 bases remaining between them. The CDR3 spans 15 residues. Germline values: CDR1 MNHNS, CDR2 SASEGT.

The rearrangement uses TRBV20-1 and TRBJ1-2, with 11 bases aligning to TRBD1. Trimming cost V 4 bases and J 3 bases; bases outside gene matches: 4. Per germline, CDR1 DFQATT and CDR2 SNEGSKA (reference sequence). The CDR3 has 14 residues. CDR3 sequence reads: CSAKGTGGHYGYTF. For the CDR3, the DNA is TGCAGTGCTAAGGGGACAGGGGGGCACTATGGCTACACCTTC.